This passage covers 8 T cell receptor beta chains from one sample sequenced in a study of response to subunit inactivated influenza vaccine (dated by TCRdb to the late 2010s). The library relied on RT-PCR. The instrument given in TCRdb is Illumina HiSeq 2500. TCRdb reran the public reads through fastp at Q25 and MiXCR, keeping productive beta chains. Rows with one shared CDR3 protein collapse into an entry with the most common genes and DNA. The sample table lists 500,000 to 600,000 distinct CDR3 sequences, roughly 13% of them with a count of one. 10% to 15% of the sample comes from the top ten. What the time point label conveys for this sample: approximately 47 days after influenza vaccine administration. The sequences come from PBMCs from blood, collected roughly 6 weeks after vaccination. Receptors were obtained from a man between 45 and 60 years old who received an inactivated influenza vaccine. Donor details come from another sample of the same person, matched by shared clones.

This clonotype was observed a handful of times. The chain recombines TRBV20-1 with TRBJ2-4; D unclear. The CDR3 is 14 amino acids. Germline assignment: CDR1 DFQATT and CDR2 SNEGSKA (reference sequence). V was trimmed by 0 bases and J by 1 base, leaving 7 bases between them. The CDR3 loop is CSARDSGAKNIQYF. CDR3 DNA: TGCAGTGCTAGAGATTCCGGGGCCAAAAACATTCAGTACTTC.

This clonotype was observed at least ten times. The chain recombines TRBV4-2 with TRBJ1-2; D perhaps matches TRBD1 (6 bases). The V gene lost 4 bases and the J gene lost 0 bases, with 12 bases spanning the gap. CDR3 length equals 15 residues. Germline loops: CDR1 LGHNA, CDR2 YNFKEQ. The CDR3 nucleotides are TGTGCCAGCAGCCGCCGACAGGACTCTAACTATGGCTACACCTTC. Protein: CASSRRQDSNYGYTF.

This clonotype was detected a few times. The chain links TRBV12-3 or TRBV12-4 to TRBJ1-6, with a weak D call TRBD1 (6 bases). The CDR3 covers 14 residues. The V gene lost 6 bases and the J gene lost 3 bases, with 9 bases spanning the gap. CDR3 bases: TGTGCCAGCAGGTTGGACAGCTATAATTCACCCCTCCACTTT. Residues: CASRLDSYNSPLHF.

The chain carries TRBV18 and TRBJ2-2; D call uncertain. Germline V gene data show CDR1 as KGHSH and CDR2 as LQKENI. V lost 2 bases and J 2 bases, leaving 9 bases between the germline ends. The CDR3 extends over 15 amino acids. CDR3 region: CASSPGVQNTGELFF. The CDR3 DNA reads TGTGCCAGCTCACCAGGAGTACAAAACACCGGGGAGCTGTTTTTT.

This clonotype has ten or more counts. The chain is built from TRBV7-9 and TRBJ2-1; D ambiguous. The CDR3 is made up of 14 amino acids. Germline values: CDR1 SEHNR, CDR2 FQNEAQ (reference sequence). Trimming pared 0 bases from V and 4 bases from J, leaving 7 bases between. The CDR3 DNA reads TGTGCCAGCAGCTTAGCTGGCAAGTACAATGAGCAGTTCTTC. Amino acids: CASSLAGKYNEQFF.

The chain couples TRBV4-2 to TRBJ1-2; D not resolved. The germline gives CDR1 LGHNA, CDR2 YNFKEQ. V shed 4 bases and J shed 8 bases, with 17 bases lying between them. This CDR3 has 14 residues. The CDR3 bases are TGTGCCAGCAGCCCTATCCCATTTGCGGGGGGCTACACCTTC. Its translation: CASSPIPFAGGYTF.

This sequence joins TRBV5-6 and TRBJ2-7; TRBD1 or TRBD2 may be the D gene (5 bases each). The length of the CDR3 is 13 residues. Germline V lookup: CDR1 SGHDT, CDR2 YYEEEE. The ends were cut back, 9 bases at V and 3 bases at J, with 16 bases in the middle. The CDR3 coding sequence is TGTGCCATGGGCCCGGGGCTCCTCTACGAGCAGTACTTC. Its protein product is CAMGPGLLYEQYF.

Remarks on this clonotype: One base away lies a much larger clone, so this may be a sequencing read error. The chain carries TRBV7-9 and TRBJ2-7; TRBD2 matches at 9 bases. The CDR3 consists of 14 residues. From germline, CDR1 is SEHNR and CDR2 FQNEAQ (reference sequence). CDR3 in DNA: TGTGCCAGCAGCTTAGATAGCGGGGGCTACGAGCGGTACTTC. It yields the protein CASSLDSGGYERYF.